What follows are 17 T cell receptor beta chains derived from one specimen sequenced in a study of shared T cell receptors in the human thymus. TCRdb's table, derived via immunoSEQ multiplex PCR, lists solely in-frame clones and lacks some. The table lists hundreds of thousands of clones, 70% to 90% of them singletons. A further study also used this sample, focusing on human thymus T cells.

Input material: thymocytes. The receptors stem from a boy under two years old with a congenital heart defect.

V is TRBV7-8 and J is TRBJ2-7, with 7 bases matching TRBD1. The germline gives CDR1 SGHVS, CDR2 FQNEAQ. This CDR3 is built from 15 residues. Trimming removed 0 bases from V and 1 base from J; junction bases left unmatched: 3. CDR3 in DNA: TGTGCCAGCAGCTTAGCGACAGGGAATTCCTACGAGCAGTACTTC. This translates into CASSLATGNSYEQYF. Drawing the rest from reference TRBV7-8 and TRBJ2-7, the complete variable domain is GAGVSQSPRYKVAKRGQDVALRCDPISGHVSLFWYQQALGQGPEFLTYFQNEAQLDKSGLPSDRFFAERPEGSVSTLKIQRTQQEDSAVYLCASSLATGNSYEQYFGPGTRLTVT.

This rearrangement joins TRBV5-6 to TRBJ1-6; 8 nucleotides align to TRBD1. CDR1 and CDR2 (germline): SGHDT, YYEEEE. CDR3 length: 16 amino acids. V lost 4 bases and J lost 7; bases outside the gene matches: 10. The DNA for the CDR3 is TGTGCCAGCAGCCCTGGACAGGGAGGGGTAAATTCACCCCTCCACTTT. Its translation is CASSPGQGGVNSPLHF.

This chain joins TRBV7-9 and TRBJ2-2; D is ambiguous. Trimming removed 4 bases at V and 9 bases at J, with 18 bases between. Germline V CDR1 and CDR2: SEHNR, FQNEAQ (reference sequence). CDR3 size: 15 residues. DNA of the CDR3: TGTGCCAGCAGCTCCCGGTGCCCTGAGTGTCGGGAGCTGTTTTTT. Amino acid sequence: CASSSRCPECRELFF.

The gene calls are TRBV6-6 and TRBJ1-1; 9 bases map to TRBD1. Germline loops: CDR1 MNHNY, CDR2 SVGAGI (reference sequence). Unmatched junction bases numbered 7, after V lost 0 bases and J lost 5 bases. The CDR3 is 16 residues long. CDR3 sequence: CASSYSNGTGTTEAFF. The CDR3 nucleotides read TGTGCCAGCAGTTACTCGAACGGGACAGGGACGACTGAAGCTTTCTTT.

This rearrangement joins TRBV7-2 to TRBJ2-1; 10 bases agree with TRBD2. This CDR3 spans 20 amino acids. V shed 0 bases and J 3 bases; nucleotides not matched to a gene: 14. Germline V gene data show CDR1 as SGHTA and CDR2 as FQGNSA. The CDR3 spells CASSLAEISLAGALYNEQFF. The DNA of the CDR3 is TGTGCCAGCAGCTTAGCCGAAATTTCTCTAGCGGGGGCACTCTACAATGAGCAGTTCTTC.

V is TRBV27 and J is TRBJ2-1; D ambiguous. The CDR3 sequence is 16 residues long. CDR1 MNHEY and CDR2 SMNVEV come from the germline V gene (reference sequence). With 5 bases removed from V and 0 bases from J, the gap between germline ends came to 14 bases. The CDR3 DNA sequence: TGTGCCAGCAGTCCGTCTCGGTCGAGCTCCTACAATGAGCAGTTCTTC. Translation: CASSPSRSSSYNEQFF.

Here the CDR3 DNA reads TGTGCCAGCAGCTTAGTCCGGGACAGGGTTCGGAACACTGAAGCTTTCTTT. Its translation is CASSLVRDRVRNTEAFF. The V and J genes are TRBV7-9 and TRBJ1-1; 9 bases are shared with TRBD1. Germline V lookup: CDR1 SEHNR, CDR2 FQNEAQ (reference sequence). The V and J ends lost 1 base and 1 base, in that order; junction bases with no gene match: 7. The CDR3 has 17 residues.

This clone was counted only a few times. The chain couples TRBV29-1 to TRBJ2-1; 9 positions match TRBD2. With V trimmed by 2 bases and J by 1 base, 9 bases remained unmatched. The CDR3 is 17 amino acids. Germline loops: CDR1 SQVTM, CDR2 ANQGSEA. The CDR3: CSVESGLAGSSYNEQFF. The CDR3 nucleotides are TGCAGCGTTGAAAGTGGGCTAGCGGGGTCATCCTACAATGAGCAGTTCTTC.

The CDR3 region has the DNA TGTGCCAGCGGCCTAGTACCACTTCCAAAGCAGTACTTC. Amino acid sequence: CASGLVPLPKQYF. The rearrangement links TRBV28 to TRBJ2-7; D not certain. The CDR3 has 13 residues. Germline V gene lookup returns CDR1 MDHEN and CDR2 SYDVKM. The V end was cut by 8 bases, the J end by 8 bases, with 19 bases between.

The chain has TRBV5-1 and TRBJ1-1; 7 bases line up with TRBD1. The CDR3 consists of 14 residues. V dropped 7 bases and J dropped 1; count of bases not matched to a gene: 7. CDR1 is SGHRS, CDR2 YFSETQ, per germline. CDR3 sequence reads: CASQSRDRNTEAFF. The CDR3 nucleotides are TGCGCCAGCCAGTCCCGGGACAGGAACACTGAAGCTTTCTTT.

The rearrangement uses TRBV5-5 and TRBJ1-2, with no clear D. The germline V gene encodes CDR1 SGHKS and CDR2 YYEKEE (reference sequence). This CDR3 comprises 16 residues. The ends were cut back, 0 bases at V and 2 bases at J, with 14 bases in the middle. The CDR3 here is CASSLEAGKPNYGYTF. The CDR3 coding sequence is TGTGCCAGCAGCTTGGAGGCAGGAAAGCCGAACTATGGCTACACCTTC.

This clone was seen a single time. The J gene is TRBJ2-5, the V gene TRBV30; no firm D call. The J call may not be correct, given that the DNA end is closer to TRBJ2-7. Germline-derived CDR1 and CDR2 are GTSNPN and SVGIG (reference sequence). This CDR3 comprises 16 residues. CDR3: CAWSATSGFGFYEQYF. The CDR3 coding sequence is TGTGCCTGGAGTGCGACCTCCGGCTTCGGGTTCTACGAGCAGTACTTC.

The chain links TRBV4-1 to TRBJ1-5; TRBD1 might be the D (6 bases). Germline CDR1 reads MGHRA; CDR2 reads YSYEKL. V was cut by 3 bases and J by 5 bases, with 11 bases left in between. This CDR3 is built from 14 residues. The CDR3 coding sequence is TGCGCCAGCAGCCAGGCGGACAGCCATCAGCCCCAGCATTTT. Its translation is CASSQADSHQPQHF.

In regard to this clone: The junction and the germline gene differ at one end; a read error may be behind it. Other DNA sequences in this specimen translate into the identical CDR3. CDR3 nucleotides: TGTGCCTGGAGTGTACGTGTGAGCTCCTATAATTCCCCCCTCCACTTT. This gives the protein CAWSVRVSSYNSPLHF. This rearrangement joins TRBV30 to TRBJ1-6, with D hard to call. The germline gives CDR1 GTSNPN, CDR2 SVGIG (reference sequence). This CDR3 is built from 16 residues.

The rearrangement joins TRBV29-1 to TRBJ2-1, with 12 bases that match TRBD1. V was clipped by 1 base and J by 4 bases; unmatched bases: 14. CDR1 and CDR2 (germline): SQVTM, ANQGSEA. The CDR3 extends over 19 amino acids. In DNA form, the CDR3 reads TGCAGCGTTGAAGGAGGGACAGGGGGCGAGGAAATTGTTTACAATGAGCAGTTCTTC. This encodes CSVEGGTGGEEIVYNEQFF.

The CDR3 loop is CASSVIGGNTEAFF. The DNA for the CDR3 is TGTGCCAGCAGCGTAATCGGGGGGAACACTGAAGCTTTCTTT. V is TRBV9 and J is TRBJ1-1; TRBD1 might be the D (5 bases). Germline V gene sequence: CDR1 SGDLS, CDR2 YYNGEE. Trimming stripped 1 base from V and 1 base from J, with 8 bases between. CDR3 length: 14 residues. The whole variable domain, remainder taken from reference TRBV9 and TRBJ1-1, is DSGVTQTPKHLITATGQRVTLRCSPRSGDLSVYWYQQSLDQGLQFLIQYYNGEERAKGNILERFSAQQFPDLHSELNLSSLELGDSALYFCASSVIGGNTEAFFGQGTRLTVV.

V and J are TRBV6-5 and TRBJ2-1; D is possibly TRBD2 (6 bases). The CDR3 is 15 residues long. Germline CDR1 and CDR2: MNHEY and SVGAGI. Trimming left V 5 bases short and J 0 bases short, with 11 bases between. The CDR3 sequence: CASSAGRISYNEQFF. The CDR3 DNA reads as TGTGCCAGCAGTGCAGGGAGGATCTCCTACAATGAGCAGTTCTTC.